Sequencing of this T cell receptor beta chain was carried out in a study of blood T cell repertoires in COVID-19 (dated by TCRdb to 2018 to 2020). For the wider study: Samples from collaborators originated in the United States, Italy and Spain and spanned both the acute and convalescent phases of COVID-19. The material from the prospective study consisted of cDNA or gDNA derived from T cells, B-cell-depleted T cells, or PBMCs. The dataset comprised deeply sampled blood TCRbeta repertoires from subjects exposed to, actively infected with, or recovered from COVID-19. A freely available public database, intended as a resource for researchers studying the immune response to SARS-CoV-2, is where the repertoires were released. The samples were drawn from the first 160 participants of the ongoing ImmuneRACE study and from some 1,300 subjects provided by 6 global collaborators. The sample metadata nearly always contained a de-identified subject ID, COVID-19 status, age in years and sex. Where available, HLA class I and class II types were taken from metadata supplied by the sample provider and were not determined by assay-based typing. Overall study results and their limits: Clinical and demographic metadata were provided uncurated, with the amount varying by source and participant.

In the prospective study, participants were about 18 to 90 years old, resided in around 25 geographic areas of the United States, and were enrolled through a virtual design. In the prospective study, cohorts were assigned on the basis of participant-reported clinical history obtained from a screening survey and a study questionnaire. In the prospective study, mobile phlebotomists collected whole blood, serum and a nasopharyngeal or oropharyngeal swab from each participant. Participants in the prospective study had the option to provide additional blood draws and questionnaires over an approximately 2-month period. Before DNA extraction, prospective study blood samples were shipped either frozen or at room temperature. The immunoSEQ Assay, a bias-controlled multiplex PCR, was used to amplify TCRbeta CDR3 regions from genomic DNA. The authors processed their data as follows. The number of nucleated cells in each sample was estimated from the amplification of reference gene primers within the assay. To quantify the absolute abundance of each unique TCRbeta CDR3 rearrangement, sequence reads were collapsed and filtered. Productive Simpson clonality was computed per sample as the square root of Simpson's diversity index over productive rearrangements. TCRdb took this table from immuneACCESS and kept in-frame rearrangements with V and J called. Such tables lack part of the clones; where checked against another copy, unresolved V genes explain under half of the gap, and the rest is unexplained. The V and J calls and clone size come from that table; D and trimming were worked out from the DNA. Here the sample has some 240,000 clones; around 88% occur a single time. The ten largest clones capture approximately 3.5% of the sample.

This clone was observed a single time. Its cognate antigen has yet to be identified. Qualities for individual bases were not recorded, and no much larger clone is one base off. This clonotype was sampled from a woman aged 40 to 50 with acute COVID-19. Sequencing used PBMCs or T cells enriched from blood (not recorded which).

The CDR3 protein sequence reads: CAISEVAGGLVETQYF. In nucleotide form, the sequence is TGTGCCATCAGTGAAGTGGCGGGAGGCCTTGTGGAGACCCAGTACTTC. The V and J genes are TRBV10-3 and TRBJ2-5; TRBD2 lines up with 8 middle nucleotides. Unmatched junction bases come to 11, with V trimmed by 3 bases and J by 5 bases. The germline V gene provides CDR1 ENHRY and CDR2 SYGVKD. Including cysteine and phenylalanine, the CDR3 has 16 amino acids. This entry keeps only the CDR3 DNA: 48 bases, framed from base 1.